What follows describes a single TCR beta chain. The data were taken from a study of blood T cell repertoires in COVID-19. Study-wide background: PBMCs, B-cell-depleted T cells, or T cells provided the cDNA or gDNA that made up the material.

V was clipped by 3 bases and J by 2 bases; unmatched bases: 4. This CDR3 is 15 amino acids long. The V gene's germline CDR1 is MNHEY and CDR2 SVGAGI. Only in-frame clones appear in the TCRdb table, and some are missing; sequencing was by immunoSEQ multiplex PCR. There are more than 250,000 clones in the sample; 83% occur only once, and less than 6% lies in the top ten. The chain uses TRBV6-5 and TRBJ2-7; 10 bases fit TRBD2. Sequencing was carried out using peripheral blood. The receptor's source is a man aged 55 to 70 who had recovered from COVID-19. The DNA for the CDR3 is TGTGCCAGCAGTTATGTCCTAGCGGGAGCCTACGAGCAGTACTTC. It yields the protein CASSYVLAGAYEQYF.